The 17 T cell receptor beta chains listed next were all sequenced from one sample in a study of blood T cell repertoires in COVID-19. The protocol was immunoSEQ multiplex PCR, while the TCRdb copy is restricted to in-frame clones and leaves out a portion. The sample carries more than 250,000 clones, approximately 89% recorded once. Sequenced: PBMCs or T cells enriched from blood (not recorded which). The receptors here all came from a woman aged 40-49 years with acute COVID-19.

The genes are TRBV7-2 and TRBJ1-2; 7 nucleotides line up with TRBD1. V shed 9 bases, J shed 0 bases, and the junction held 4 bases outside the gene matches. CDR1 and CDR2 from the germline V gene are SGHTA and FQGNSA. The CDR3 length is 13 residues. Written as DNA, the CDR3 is TGTGCCAGGGGGACAGTTTCTAACTATGGCTACACCTTC. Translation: CARGTVSNYGYTF.

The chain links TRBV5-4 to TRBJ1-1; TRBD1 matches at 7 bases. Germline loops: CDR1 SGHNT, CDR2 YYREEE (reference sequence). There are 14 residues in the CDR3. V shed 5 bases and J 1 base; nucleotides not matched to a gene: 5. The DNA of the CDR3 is TGTGCCAGCAGACCGACAGGGCCGAACACTGAAGCTTTCTTT. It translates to CASRPTGPNTEAFF. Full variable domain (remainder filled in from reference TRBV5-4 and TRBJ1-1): ETGVTQSPTHLIKTRGQQVTLRCSSQSGHNTVSWYQQALGQGPQFIFQYYREEENGRGNFPPRFSGLQFPNYSSELNVNALELDDSALYLCASRPTGPNTEAFFGQGTRLTVV.

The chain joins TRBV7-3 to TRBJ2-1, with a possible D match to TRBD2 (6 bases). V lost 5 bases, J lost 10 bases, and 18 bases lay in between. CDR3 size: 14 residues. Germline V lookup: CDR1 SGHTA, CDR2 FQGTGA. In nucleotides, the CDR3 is TGTGCCAGCAGCCCACCCGGGGGAGGCCAAGAGCAGTTCTTC. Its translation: CASSPPGGGQEQFF.

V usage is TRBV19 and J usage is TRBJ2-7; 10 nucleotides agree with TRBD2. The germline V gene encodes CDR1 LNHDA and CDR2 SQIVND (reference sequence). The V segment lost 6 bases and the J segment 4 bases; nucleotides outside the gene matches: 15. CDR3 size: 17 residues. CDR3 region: CASSQRMLAGVTYEQYF. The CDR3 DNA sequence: TGTGCCAGTAGCCAGAGGATGCTAGCGGGAGTGACTTACGAGCAGTACTTC.

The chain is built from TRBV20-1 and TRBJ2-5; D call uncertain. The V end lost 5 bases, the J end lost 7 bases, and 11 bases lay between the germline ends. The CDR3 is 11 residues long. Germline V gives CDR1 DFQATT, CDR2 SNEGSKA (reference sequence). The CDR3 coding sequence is TGCAGTGCTCCCGATAAAGCGACCCAGTACTTC. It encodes CSAPDKATQYF.

In nucleotides, the CDR3 is TGTGCCAGCAGCAACTACCAAGTGGATACGCAGTATTTT. Its protein product is CASSNYQVDTQYF. V gene TRBV6-5 combines with J gene TRBJ2-3; D call uncertain. The CDR3 sequence is 13 residues long. Germline CDR1 and CDR2: MNHEY and SVGAGI. V was cut by 6 bases and J by 6 bases, with 13 bases left in between.

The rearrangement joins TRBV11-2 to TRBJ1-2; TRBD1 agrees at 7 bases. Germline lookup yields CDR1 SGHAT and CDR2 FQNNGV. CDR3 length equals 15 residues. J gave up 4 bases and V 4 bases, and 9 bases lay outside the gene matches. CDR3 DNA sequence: TGTGCCAGCAGCTCGATACGACAGGGAGGCTATGGCTACACCTTC. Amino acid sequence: CASSSIRQGGYGYTF.

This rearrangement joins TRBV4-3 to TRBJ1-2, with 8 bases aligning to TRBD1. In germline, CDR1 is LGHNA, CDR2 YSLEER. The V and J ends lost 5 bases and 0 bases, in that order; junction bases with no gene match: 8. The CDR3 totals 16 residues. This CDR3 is CASSGGGTGANYGYTF. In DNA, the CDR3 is TGCGCCAGCAGCGGTGGGGGGACAGGAGCTAACTATGGCTACACCTTC.

The CDR3 bases are TGTGCCAGCAGCCAATATGGACTTCAGAGCTCCTACAATGAGCAGTTCTTC. As protein: CASSQYGLQSSYNEQFF. The V and J genes are TRBV14 and TRBJ2-1; tentatively, D is TRBD2 (5 bases). The CDR3 consists of 17 residues. The V end lost 2 bases, the J end lost 0 bases, and 14 bases lay between the germline ends. Germline V gene lookup returns CDR1 SGHDN and CDR2 FVKESK.

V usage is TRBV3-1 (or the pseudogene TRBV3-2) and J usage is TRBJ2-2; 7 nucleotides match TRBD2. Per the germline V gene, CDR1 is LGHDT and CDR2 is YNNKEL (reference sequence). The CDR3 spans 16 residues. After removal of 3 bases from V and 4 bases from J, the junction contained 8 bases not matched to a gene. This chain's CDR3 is CASSQTAGVGTGELFF. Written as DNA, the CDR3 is TGTGCCAGCAGCCAGACCGCGGGAGTAGGCACCGGGGAGCTGTTTTTT.

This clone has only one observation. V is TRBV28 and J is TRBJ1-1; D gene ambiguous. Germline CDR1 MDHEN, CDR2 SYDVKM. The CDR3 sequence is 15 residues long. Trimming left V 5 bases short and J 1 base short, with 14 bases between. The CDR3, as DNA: TGTGCCAGCAGTCGACTAGAAGGGCCGAACACTGAAGCTTTCTTT. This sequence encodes CASSRLEGPNTEAFF. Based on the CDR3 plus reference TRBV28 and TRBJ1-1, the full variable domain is DVKVTQSSRYLVKRTGEKVFLECVQDMDHENMFWYRQDPGLGLRLIYFSYDVKMKEKGDIPEGYSVSREKKERFSLILESASTNQTSMYLCASSRLEGPNTEAFFGQGTRLTVV.

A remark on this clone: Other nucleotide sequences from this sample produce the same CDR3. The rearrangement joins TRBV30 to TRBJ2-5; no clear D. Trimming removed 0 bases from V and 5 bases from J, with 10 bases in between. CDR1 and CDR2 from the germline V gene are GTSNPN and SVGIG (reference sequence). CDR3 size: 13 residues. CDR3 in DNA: TGTGCCTGGAGTGTACGACTTCGGGAGACCCAGTACTTC. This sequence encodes CAWSVRLRETQYF.

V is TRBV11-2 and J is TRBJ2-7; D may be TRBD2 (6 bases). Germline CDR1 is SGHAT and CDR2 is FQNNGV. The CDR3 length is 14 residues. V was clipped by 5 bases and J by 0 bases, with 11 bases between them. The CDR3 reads CASSRGASSYEQYV. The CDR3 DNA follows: TGTGCCAGCAGCCGCGGGGCAAGCTCCTACGAGCAGTACGTC.

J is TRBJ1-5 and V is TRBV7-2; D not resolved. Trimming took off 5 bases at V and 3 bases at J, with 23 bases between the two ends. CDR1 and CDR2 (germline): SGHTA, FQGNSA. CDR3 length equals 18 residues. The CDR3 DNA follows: TGTGCCAGCAGCCCGGGGTCGGGTGGGGTCTTTTCCAATCAGCCCCAGCATTTT. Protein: CASSPGSGGVFSNQPQHF.

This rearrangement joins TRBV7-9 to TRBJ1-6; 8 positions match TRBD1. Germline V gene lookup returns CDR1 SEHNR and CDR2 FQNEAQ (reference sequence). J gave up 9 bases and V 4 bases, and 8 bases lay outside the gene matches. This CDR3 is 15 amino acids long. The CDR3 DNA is TGTGCCAGCAGCTCTGGACAGGGACTTCGTTCACCCCTCCACTTT. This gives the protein CASSSGQGLRSPLHF. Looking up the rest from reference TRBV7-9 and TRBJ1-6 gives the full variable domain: DTGVSQNPRHKITKRGQNVTFRCDPISEHNRLYWYRQTLGQGPEFLTYFQNEAQLEKSRLLSDRFSAERPKGSFSTLEIQRTEQGDSAMYLCASSSGQGLRSPLHFGNGTRLTVT.

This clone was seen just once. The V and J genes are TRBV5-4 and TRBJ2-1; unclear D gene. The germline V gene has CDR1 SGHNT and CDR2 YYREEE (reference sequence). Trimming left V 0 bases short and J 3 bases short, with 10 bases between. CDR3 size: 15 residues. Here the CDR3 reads CASSLGLDFYNEQFF. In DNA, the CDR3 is TGTGCCAGCAGCTTGGGCCTAGACTTCTACAATGAGCAGTTCTTC.

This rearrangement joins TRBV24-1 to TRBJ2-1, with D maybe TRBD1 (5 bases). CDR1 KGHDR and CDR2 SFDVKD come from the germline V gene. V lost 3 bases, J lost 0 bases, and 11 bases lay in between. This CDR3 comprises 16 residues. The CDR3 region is CATSDLRQSSYNEQFF. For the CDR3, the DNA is TGTGCCACCAGTGATCTACGACAGAGCTCCTACAATGAGCAGTTCTTC.